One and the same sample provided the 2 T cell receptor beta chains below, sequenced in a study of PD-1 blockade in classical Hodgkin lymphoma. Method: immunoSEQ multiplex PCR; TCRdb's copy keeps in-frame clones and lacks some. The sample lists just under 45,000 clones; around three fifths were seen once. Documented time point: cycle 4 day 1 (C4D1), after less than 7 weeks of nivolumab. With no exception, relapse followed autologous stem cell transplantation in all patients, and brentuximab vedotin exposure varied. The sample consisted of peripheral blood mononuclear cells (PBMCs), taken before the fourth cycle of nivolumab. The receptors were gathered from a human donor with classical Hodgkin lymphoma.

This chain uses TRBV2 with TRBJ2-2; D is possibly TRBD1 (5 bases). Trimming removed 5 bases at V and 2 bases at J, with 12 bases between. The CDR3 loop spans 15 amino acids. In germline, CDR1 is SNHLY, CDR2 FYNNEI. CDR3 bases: TGTGCCAGCAGTAACCTGGACACAAACACCGGGGAGCTGTTTTTT. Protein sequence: CASSNLDTNTGELFF.

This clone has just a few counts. This CDR3 is CASSPDGYGYTF. The CDR3 DNA follows: TGCGCCAGCAGCCCTGACGGCTATGGCTACACCTTC. J is TRBJ1-2 and V is TRBV5-1; no clear D. The V and J ends lost 4 bases and 4 bases respectively, with 8 bases between them. CDR3 length: 12 residues. The germline V gene has CDR1 SGHRS and CDR2 YFSETQ.